The rows below give T cell receptor beta chains drawn from one sample of a study of cytomegalovirus exposure and HLA in healthy donors. Sequencing used immunoSEQ multiplex PCR; TCRdb keeps in-frame clones, though not all of them. This sample's table has roughly 80,000 clones. Material: PBMCs. These receptors all come from a man over 45 in good health and CMV-seronegative. CDR3s include the opening cysteine and the closing phenylalanine or tryptophan.

length: 13
J: TRBJ2-3
V: TRBV19
CDR3: CASSIAGLDTQYF

length: 14
J: TRBJ1-6
V: TRBV5-1
CDR3: CASTDRALNSPLHF

length: 16
J: TRBJ2-5
V: TRBV12-5
CDR3: CASGLVRGSGQETQYF

length: 17
J: TRBJ2-1
V: TRBV29-1
CDR3: CSVQGYLNLSSDNEQFF

length: 14
J: TRBJ2-7
V: TRBV7-3
CDR3: CASSPSGGPYEQYF

length: 15
J: TRBJ1-6
V: TRBV25-1
CDR3: CASSGHDRATPPLHF

length: 14
J: TRBJ1-4
V: TRBV28
CDR3: CASGNSLTNEKLFF

length: 14
J: TRBJ1-5
V: TRBV7-8
CDR3: CASSSQGGNQPQHF

length: 14
J: TRBJ2-3
V: TRBV5-1
CDR3: CASSLGQVSDTQYF

length: 13
J: TRBJ1-2
V: TRBV29-1
CDR3: CSVDDQGNYGYTF

length: 12
J: TRBJ2-7
V: TRBV6-5
CDR3: CASSSGTLEQYF

length: 14
J: TRBJ1-2
V: TRBV15
CDR3: CATSREQQNSGYTF

length: 14
J: TRBJ1-1
V: TRBV9
CDR3: CASSVEPRDTEAFF

length: 14
J: TRBJ2-5
V: TRBV18
CDR3: CASSPGQGKETQYF

length: 14
J: TRBJ1-6
V: TRBV28
CDR3: CASSLWQGNSPLHF

length: 15
J: TRBJ1-5
V: TRBV7-9
CDR3: CASSLAGGSNQPQHF

length: 14
J: TRBJ2-5
V: TRBV5-1
CDR3: CASTRTSDSETQYF

length: 12
J: TRBJ1-4
V: TRBV30
CDR3: CAWSVLDEKLFF

length: 13
J: TRBJ2-1
V: TRBV6-6
CDR3: CASTLDRVNEQFF

length: 15
J: TRBJ2-5
V: TRBV28
CDR3: CASSLPRQGGETQYF

length: 14
J: TRBJ2-5
V: TRBV27
CDR3: CASRSGGAGETQYF

length: 15
J: TRBJ2-2
V: TRBV7-3
CDR3: CASSPDRVITGELFF